The entry below gives a single TCR beta chain sequence along with its context. Its antigen is as yet unknown. The data are from a study of blood T cells in healthy people across ages. Germline V CDR1 and CDR2: DFQATT, SNEGSKA (reference sequence). Trimming cost V 0 bases and J 0 bases; bases outside gene matches: 2. CDR3 length equals 15 residues. Sample-barcoded 5' priming and a J-beta primer mix drove a second PCR of roughly 6 to 12 cycles. No fewer than 3 million CDR3-containing paired-end reads came from each sample. One entry per CDR3 protein results from TCRdb running MiXCR on the 5' RACE reads. The sample records more than 700,000 distinct CDR3 sequences, less than 70% being singletons. The study's findings and limits: More naive CD4+ cells and higher diversity were found in long-lived than in aged donors.

The sample consisted of blood. The J gene is TRBJ2-1, the V gene TRBV20-1; the match to TRBD2 covers 7 bases. This receptor was taken from a man aged 80 or over in good health. CDR3 bases: TGCAGTGCTAGAGACCTAGCGGTCTCCTACAATGAGCAGTTCTTC. This codes for CSARDLAVSYNEQFF.